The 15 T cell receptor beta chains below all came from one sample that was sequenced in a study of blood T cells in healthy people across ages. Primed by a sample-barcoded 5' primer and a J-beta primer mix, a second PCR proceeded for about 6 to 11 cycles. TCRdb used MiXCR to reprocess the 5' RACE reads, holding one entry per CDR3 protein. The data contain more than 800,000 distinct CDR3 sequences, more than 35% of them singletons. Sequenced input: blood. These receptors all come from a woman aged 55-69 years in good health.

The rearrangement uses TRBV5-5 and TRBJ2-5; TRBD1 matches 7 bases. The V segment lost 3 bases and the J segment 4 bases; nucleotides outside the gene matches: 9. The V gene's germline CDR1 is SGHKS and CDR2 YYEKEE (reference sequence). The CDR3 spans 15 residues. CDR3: CASSYRTGLGETQYF. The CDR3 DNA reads TGTGCCAGCAGCTATCGGACAGGTCTGGGAGAGACCCAGTACTTC.

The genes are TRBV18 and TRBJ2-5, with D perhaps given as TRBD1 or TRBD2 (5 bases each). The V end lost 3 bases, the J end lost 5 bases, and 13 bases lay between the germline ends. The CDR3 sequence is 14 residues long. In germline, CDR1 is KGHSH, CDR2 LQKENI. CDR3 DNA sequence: TGTGCCAGCTCACCGGGACCAACCACGGAGACCCAGTACTTC. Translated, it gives CASSPGPTTETQYF.

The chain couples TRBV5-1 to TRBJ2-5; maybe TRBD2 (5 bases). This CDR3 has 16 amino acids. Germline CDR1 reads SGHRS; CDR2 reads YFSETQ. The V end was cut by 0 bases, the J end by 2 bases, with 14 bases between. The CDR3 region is CASSLGGAAPQETQYF. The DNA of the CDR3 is TGCGCCAGCAGCTTGGGTGGAGCGGCTCCACAAGAGACCCAGTACTTC.

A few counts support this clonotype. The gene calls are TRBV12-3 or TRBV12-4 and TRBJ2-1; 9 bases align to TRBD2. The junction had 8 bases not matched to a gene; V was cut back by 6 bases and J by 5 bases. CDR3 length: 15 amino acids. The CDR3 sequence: CASRGAGGPNNEQFF. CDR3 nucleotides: TGTGCCAGCAGGGGTGCGGGAGGGCCCAACAATGAGCAGTTCTTC.

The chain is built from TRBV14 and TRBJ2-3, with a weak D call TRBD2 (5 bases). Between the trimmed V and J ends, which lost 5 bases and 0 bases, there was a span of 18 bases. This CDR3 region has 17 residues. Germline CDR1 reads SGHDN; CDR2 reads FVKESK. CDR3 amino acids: CASSYWSGQLSTDTQYF. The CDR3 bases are TGTGCCAGCAGCTACTGGAGCGGCCAGCTTAGCACAGATACGCAGTATTTT. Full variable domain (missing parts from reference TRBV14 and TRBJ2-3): EAGVTQFPSHSVIEKGQTVTLRCDPISGHDNLYWYRRVMGKEIKFLLHFVKESKQDESGMPNNRFLAERTGGTYSTLKVQPAELEDSGVYFCASSYWSGQLSTDTQYFGPGTRLTVL.

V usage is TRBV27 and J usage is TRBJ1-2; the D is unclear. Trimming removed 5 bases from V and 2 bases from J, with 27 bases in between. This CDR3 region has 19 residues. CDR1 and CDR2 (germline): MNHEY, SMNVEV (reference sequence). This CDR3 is CASSPTILSVGLENYGYTF. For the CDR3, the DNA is TGTGCCAGCAGTCCAACCATATTGAGCGTTGGCCTTGAAAACTATGGCTACACCTTC.

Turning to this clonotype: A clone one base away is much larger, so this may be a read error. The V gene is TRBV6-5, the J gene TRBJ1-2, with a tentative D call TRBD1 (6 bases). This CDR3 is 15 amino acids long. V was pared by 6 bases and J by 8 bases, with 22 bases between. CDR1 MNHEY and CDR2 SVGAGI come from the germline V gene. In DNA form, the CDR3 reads TGTGCCAGCAGCCCCGACCGTCCAGGGGTCGAAGGCTACACCTTC. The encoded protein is CASSPDRPGVEGYTF.

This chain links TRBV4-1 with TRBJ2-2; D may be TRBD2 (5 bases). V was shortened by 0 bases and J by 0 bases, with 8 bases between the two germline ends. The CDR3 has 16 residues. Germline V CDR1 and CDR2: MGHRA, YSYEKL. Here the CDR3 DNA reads TGCGCCAGCAGCCAAGAGAGGGCCGCGAACACCGGGGAGCTGTTTTTT. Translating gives CASSQERAANTGELFF.

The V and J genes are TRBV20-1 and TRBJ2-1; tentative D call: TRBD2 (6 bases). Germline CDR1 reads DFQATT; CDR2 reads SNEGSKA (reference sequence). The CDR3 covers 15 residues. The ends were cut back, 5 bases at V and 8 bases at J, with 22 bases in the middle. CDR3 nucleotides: TGCAGTGCTTACGGACGGGGGACGGCCGTCCATGAGCAGTTCTTC. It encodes CSAYGRGTAVHEQFF.

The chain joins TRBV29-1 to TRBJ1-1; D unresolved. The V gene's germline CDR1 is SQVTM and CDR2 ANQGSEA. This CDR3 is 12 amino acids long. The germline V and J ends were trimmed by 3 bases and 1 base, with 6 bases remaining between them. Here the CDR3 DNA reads TGCAGCGTTGATTCAGCGAACACTGAAGCTTTCTTT. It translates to CSVDSANTEAFF.

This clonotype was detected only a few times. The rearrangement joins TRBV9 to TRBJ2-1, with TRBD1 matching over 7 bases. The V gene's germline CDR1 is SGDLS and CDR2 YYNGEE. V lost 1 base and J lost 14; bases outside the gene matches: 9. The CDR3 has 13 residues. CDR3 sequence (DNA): TGTGCCAGCAGCGTAAGTGGCGACAGGGTTAAGTTCTTC. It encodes CASSVSGDRVKFF.

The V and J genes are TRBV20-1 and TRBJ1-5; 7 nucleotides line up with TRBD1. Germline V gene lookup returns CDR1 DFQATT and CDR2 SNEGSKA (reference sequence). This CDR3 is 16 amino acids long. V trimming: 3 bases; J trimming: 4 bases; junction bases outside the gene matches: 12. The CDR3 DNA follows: TGCAGTGCTAGGGATGCCCCCGGACAGGAAAATCAGCCCCAGCATTTT. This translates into CSARDAPGQENQPQHF.

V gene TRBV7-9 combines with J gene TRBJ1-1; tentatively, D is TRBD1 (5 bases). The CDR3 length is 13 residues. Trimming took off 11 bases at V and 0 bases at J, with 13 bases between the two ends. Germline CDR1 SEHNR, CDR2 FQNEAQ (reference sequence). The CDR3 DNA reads TGTGCCGACGTCAGGGAGGTGAACACTGAAGCTTTCTTT. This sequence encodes CADVREVNTEAFF. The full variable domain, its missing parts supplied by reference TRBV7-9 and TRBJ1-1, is DTGVSQNPRHKITKRGQNVTFRCDPISEHNRLYWYRQTLGQGPEFLTYFQNEAQLEKSRLLSDRFSAERPKGSFSTLEIQRTEQGDSAMYLCADVREVNTEAFFGQGTRLTVV.

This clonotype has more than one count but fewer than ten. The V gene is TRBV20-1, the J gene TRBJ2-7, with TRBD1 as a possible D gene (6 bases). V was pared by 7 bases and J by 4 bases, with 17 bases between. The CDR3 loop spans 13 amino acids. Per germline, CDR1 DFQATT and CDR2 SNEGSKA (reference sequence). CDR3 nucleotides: TGCAGTGTCCTGGGGGCGCTCGGGTACGAGCAGTACTTC. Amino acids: CSVLGALGYEQYF.

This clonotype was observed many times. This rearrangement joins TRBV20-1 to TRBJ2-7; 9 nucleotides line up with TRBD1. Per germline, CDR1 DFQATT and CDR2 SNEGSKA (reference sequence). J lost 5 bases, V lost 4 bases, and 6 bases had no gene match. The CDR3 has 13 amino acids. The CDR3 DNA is TGCAGTGCTACGGGACAGGGTTTTAACGAGCAGTACTTC. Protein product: CSATGQGFNEQYF.